What follows is one T cell receptor (beta chain) and its context. This specimen comes from a study of identical twins. MiXCR, run by TCRdb on the 5' RACE reads, gives a single entry per CDR3 protein. The table lists just under 550,000 distinct CDR3 sequences, 12% to 15% of them singletons. The data also belong to a second study, concerning yellow fever vaccine responses in identical twins.

This TCR derives from a woman aged 18-35 years in good health. The material sequenced was CD4+ T cells sorted from blood.

CDR3 in DNA: TGCAGTGCTAAAACCGGGACTAGTGCCTACAATGAGCAGTTCTTC. Protein: CSAKTGTSAYNEQFF. The chain uses TRBV20-1 and TRBJ2-1; 8 bases agree with TRBD2. V was clipped by 4 bases and J by 2 bases; unmatched bases: 7. Looked up from germline, CDR1 is DFQATT and CDR2 is SNEGSKA (reference sequence). CDR3 length: 15 residues.